This entry lists 10 T cell receptor beta chains sequenced from one sample in a study of blood T cell repertoires in COVID-19 (TCRdb year 2020). Library preparation was by the immunoSEQ multiplex PCR assay. TCRdb stores this immuneACCESS table with in-frame sequences only. Part of the clones is absent; in the studies checked, under half of the shortfall reflects unresolved V genes, and no reason is known for the rest. Counted in this sample were a few hundred thousand clones; around 90% of them appeared once. Over 12% of the sample lies in the top ten. Sequenced material: PBMCs or T cells enriched from blood (not recorded which). The source is a young man who had been exposed to COVID-19.

This clone was counted a single time. The CDR3: CASSSTFSSGGALQYF. The CDR3 DNA follows: TGTGCCAGCAGCTCGACGTTTTCTAGCGGGGGGGCCTTGCAGTACTTC. The V and J genes are TRBV7-2 and TRBJ2-5; 12 positions match TRBD2. The CDR3 loop spans 16 amino acids. Germline CDR1 and CDR2: SGHTA and FQGNSA. V was clipped by 4 bases and J by 11 bases; unmatched bases: 14. Supplemented by reference TRBV7-2 and TRBJ2-5, the full variable domain reads GAGVSQSPSNKVTEKGKDVELRCDPISGHTALYWYRQSLGQGLEFLIYFQGNSAPDKSGLPSDRFSAERTGGSVSTLTIQRTQQEDSAVYLCASSSTFSSGGALQYFGPGTRLLVL.

J is TRBJ2-3 and V is TRBV4-1; 9 positions agree with TRBD2. The V gene end was trimmed by 4 bases and the J gene end by 4 bases; junction bases not matched to a gene: 9. In germline, CDR1 is MGHRA, CDR2 YSYEKL. The CDR3 has 16 residues. The CDR3 DNA follows: TGCGCCAGCAGCCGACAGTTAGCGGGGGTACCAGATACGCAGTATTTT. Translated, it gives CASSRQLAGVPDTQYF.

The chain links TRBV7-6 to TRBJ1-3; possible D gene TRBD1, 5 bases. The V end lost 1 base, the J end lost 8 bases, and 6 bases lay between the germline ends. Germline CDR1 SGHVS, CDR2 FNYEAQ. CDR3 length: 12 residues. CDR3: CASSLGGDTIYF. The CDR3 DNA is TGTGCCAGCAGCTTAGGGGGGGACACCATATATTTT. The full variable domain, rest sourced from reference TRBV7-6 and TRBJ1-3, is GAGVSQSPRYKVTKRGQDVALRCDPISGHVSLYWYRQALGQGPEFLTYFNYEAQQDKSGLPNDRFSAERPEGSISTLTIQRTEQRDSAMYRCASSLGGDTIYFGEGSWLTVV.

The V gene is TRBV7-9, the J gene TRBJ1-1; 10 bases are a match to TRBD1. With V trimmed by 4 bases and J by 3 bases, 5 bases remained unmatched. This CDR3 has 15 amino acids. Germline V lookup: CDR1 SEHNR, CDR2 FQNEAQ (reference sequence). CDR3 amino acids: CASSSYGTGDTEAFF. CDR3 sequence (DNA): TGTGCCAGCAGCTCTTACGGGACAGGGGACACTGAAGCTTTCTTT. Looking up the rest from reference TRBV7-9 and TRBJ1-1 gives the full variable domain: DTGVSQNPRHKITKRGQNVTFRCDPISEHNRLYWYRQTLGQGPEFLTYFQNEAQLEKSRLLSDRFSAERPKGSFSTLEIQRTEQGDSAMYLCASSSYGTGDTEAFFGQGTRLTVV.

This clone was seen just once. The chain joins TRBV5-1 to TRBJ2-5; 9 bases match TRBD1. The germline V gene encodes CDR1 SGHRS and CDR2 YFSETQ. There are 15 residues in the CDR3. Trimming at V came to 7 bases and at J to 5 bases, leaving 12 bases not matched to a gene. CDR3 sequence: CASDLGQGILETQYF. The CDR3 region has the DNA TGCGCCAGCGATCTAGGACAGGGGATCCTGGAGACCCAGTACTTC.

The rearrangement links TRBV4-1 to TRBJ2-7; no clear D gene. The germline V gene encodes CDR1 MGHRA and CDR2 YSYEKL. The CDR3 consists of 13 residues. Trimming removed 1 base at V and 4 bases at J, with 8 bases between. The CDR3 nucleotides read TGCGCCAGCAGCCAAGGTCCGAGGTACGAGCAGTACTTC. It codes for CASSQGPRYEQYF.

The chain links TRBV7-9 to TRBJ2-1; possible D gene TRBD1, 6 bases. Germline V gene lookup returns CDR1 SEHNR and CDR2 FQNEAQ (reference sequence). V was trimmed by 6 bases and J by 0 bases, leaving 15 bases between them. The CDR3 loop spans 16 amino acids. The CDR3 loop reads CASRWDTSSSYNEQFF. The CDR3, as DNA: TGTGCCAGCAGGTGGGACACCAGCAGCTCCTACAATGAGCAGTTCTTC.

The genes are TRBV10-3 and TRBJ2-5; D is possibly TRBD2 (5 bases). The ends were cut back, 3 bases at V and 3 bases at J, with 11 bases in the middle. The germline CDR1 and CDR2 sequences are ENHRY and SYGVKD. CDR3 length: 14 amino acids. CDR3 sequence: CAISETSRKETQYF. CDR3 bases: TGTGCCATCAGTGAAACTAGTCGCAAAGAGACCCAGTACTTC.

The chain joins TRBV6-5 to TRBJ2-3, with no clear D. CDR1 and CDR2 from the germline V gene are MNHEY and SVGAGI. Trimming took 10 bases from V and 8 from J, leaving 19 bases between them. CDR3 length: 13 residues. The chain's CDR3 is CATTKPPSGTQYF. CDR3 DNA: TGTGCCACCACCAAACCCCCGTCCGGTACGCAGTATTTT.

The count of this clone is one. V usage is TRBV19 and J usage is TRBJ1-4; no reliable D call. V lost 2 bases and J lost 4, with 17 bases in between. This CDR3 is built from 17 residues. Germline CDR1 LNHDA, CDR2 SQIVND (reference sequence). The CDR3 protein is CASSIIAEGRNNEKLFF. CDR3 coding DNA: TGTGCCAGTAGTATAATCGCGGAGGGTAGGAATAATGAAAAACTGTTTTTT. The full variable domain, completed using reference TRBV19 and TRBJ1-4, is DGGITQSPKYLFRKEGQNVTLSCEQNLNHDAMYWYRQDPGQGLRLIYYSQIVNDFQKGDIAEGYSVSREKKESFPLTVTSAQKNPTAFYLCASSIIAEGRNNEKLFFGSGTQLSVL.